The rows below give T cell receptor beta chains drawn from one sample of a study of CD8+CD57+ T cells in acquired aplastic anemia. TCRdb ran MiXCR on the reads and lists one entry per CDR3 protein. Of 150,000 to 200,000 distinct CDR3 sequences listed, under 55% are singletons. Sequencing input: sorted CD4+, CD8+, or CD8+CD57+ T cells (not recorded which) from PBMCs. The receptors derive from a human donor in good health. CDR3s include the opening cysteine and the closing phenylalanine or tryptophan. A D gene is named only where the DNA matches it firmly. Clone sizes are given selectively: once, few, many, or a class where the clone is expanded.

>-|TRBV10-3|-|TRBJ2-3
CAISLSTSTDTQYF
TGTGCCATCAGTCTCTCGACTAGCACAGATACGCAGTATTTT
>-|TRBV15|once|TRBJ2-5
CATSEGGAGSVWETQYF
TGTGCCACCAGCGAGGGGGGGGCAGGGTCGGTTTGGGAGACCCAGTACTTC
>-|TRBV20-1|-|TRBJ2-3
CSASLWGGGPDTQYF
TGCAGTGCTAGTCTGTGGGGGGGGGGGCCGGATACGCAGTATTTT
>-|TRBV7-3|many|TRBJ2-2
CASSLTLGNGELFF
TGTGCCAGCAGCTTAACTCTAGGAAACGGGGAGCTGTTTTTT
>TRBD1|TRBV2|-|TRBJ2-7
CASTRAGTGSATYEQYF
TGTGCCAGCACCCGGGCCGGGACAGGGTCCGCAACCTACGAGCAGTACTTC
>-|TRBV6-1|few|TRBJ1-3
CASSERGVTIYF
TGTGCCAGCAGTGAACGAGGGGTCACCATATATTTT
>-|TRBV24-1|many|TRBJ2-2
CATSDPRLGLSTGELFF
TGTGCCACCAGTGATCCCCGCTTAGGGTTAAGCACCGGGGAGCTGTTTTTT
>-|TRBV6-1|-|TRBJ1-1
CASRVGETKAFF
TGTGCCAGCAGGGTAGGGGAGACTAAAGCTTTCTTT
>-|TRBV4-2|-|TRBJ1-2
CASSQDVWYGYTF
TGTGCCAGCAGCCAAGATGTGTGGTATGGCTACACCTTC
>TRBD2|TRBV20-1|many|TRBJ2-1
CSAIPGLDNEQFF
TGCAGTGCTATACCGGGACTAGACAATGAGCAGTTCTTC
>-|TRBV15|medium-sized|TRBJ1-6
CATSRANSPLHF
TGTGCCACCAGCAGAGCCAATTCACCCCTCCACTTT
>TRBD1|TRBV19|-|TRBJ1-1
CASSIDRGTEAFF
TGTGCCAGTAGTATTGACAGGGGAACTGAAGCTTTCTTT
>TRBD1|TRBV25-1|many|TRBJ2-1
CASSDGQGVLSYNEQFF
TGTGCCAGCAGTGACGGACAGGGGGTCTTATCCTACAATGAGCAGTTCTTC
>-|TRBV4-1|few|TRBJ2-7
CASSQGVPWDVQYF
TGCGCCAGCAGCCAAGGGGTCCCATGGGACGTGCAGTACTTC
>-|TRBV2|few|TRBJ2-7
CASSGLLAYEQYF
TGTGCCAGCAGTGGGTTGCTTGCCTACGAGCAGTACTTC
>-|TRBV20-1|-|TRBJ1-2
CSARQSSNYGYTF
TGCAGTGCTAGACAGAGTTCTAACTATGGCTACACCTTC
>-|TRBV20-1|once|TRBJ2-6
CSAPTRQTGANVLTF
TGCAGTGCTCCTACACGCCAGACTGGGGCCAACGTCCTGACTTTC
>-|TRBV6-2/TRBV6-3|-|TRBJ1-1
CASSLVSNTEAFF
TGTGCCAGCAGCCTAGTTAGTAACACTGAAGCTTTCTTT
>-|TRBV29-1|many|TRBJ1-2
CSVRVATYGYTF
TGCAGCGTGAGGGTCGCGACCTATGGCTACACCTTC
>TRBD2|TRBV24-1|few|TRBJ2-1
CASSPPKAGVFNEQFF
TGTGCCAGCTCACCGCCAAAAGCGGGAGTTTTCAATGAGCAGTTCTTC
>-|TRBV19|-|TRBJ1-2
CASRTGTGYTF
TGTGCCAGTAGAACAGGGACTGGCTACACCTTC
>-|TRBV10-3|-|TRBJ2-3
CAISEGTDTQYF
TGTGCCATCAGTGAAGGGACAGATACGCAGTATTTT
>-|TRBV7-9|many|TRBJ1-6
CASSGSGAYNSPLHF
TGTGCCAGCAGCGGGTCGGGGGCCTATAATTCACCCCTCCACTTT
>-|TRBV11-2|many|TRBJ2-5
CASTTRSGVETQYF
TGTGCCAGCACCACGAGGTCAGGGGTTGAGACCCAGTACTTC
>-|TRBV5-5|-|TRBJ1-1
CASSSWTAVTEAFF
TGTGCCAGCAGCTCTTGGACAGCAGTCACTGAAGCTTTCTTT
>TRBD2|TRBV6-1|many|TRBJ2-1
CASSAEVAGNNEQFF
TGTGCCAGCAGTGCCGAGGTAGCGGGAAACAATGAGCAGTTCTTC
>-|TRBV20-1|-|TRBJ1-3
CSARSPIARSGNTIYF
TGCAGTGCTAGATCTCCAATTGCCCGCTCTGGAAACACCATATATTTT
>-|TRBV20-1|-|TRBJ2-2
CSALNTGELFF
TGCAGTGCTCTGAACACCGGGGAACTGTTTTTT
>-|TRBV5-1|-|TRBJ2-2
CASSWGPTNTGELFF
TGCGCCAGCAGCTGGGGACCAACGAACACCGGGGAGCTGTTTTTT
>-|TRBV20-1|-|TRBJ2-7
CSARPSNYEQYF
TGCAGTGCTAGGCCTAGCAACTACGAGCAGTACTTC
>TRBD1|TRBV20-1|many|TRBJ1-4
CSAKTGGSEKLFF
TGCAGTGCTAAGACAGGGGGTAGCGAAAAACTGTTTTTT
>-|TRBV2|many|TRBJ2-1
CASSDGGAGEQFF
TGTGCCAGCAGTGATGGTGGGGCTGGGGAGCAGTTCTTC
>TRBD1|TRBV11-2|many|TRBJ2-2
CASSLRTGSGGELFF
TGTGCCAGCAGCTTACGGACAGGGTCCGGCGGGGAGCTGTTTTTT
>-|TRBV5-1|-|TRBJ1-2
CASSLAGRGAGGYGYTF
TGCGCCAGCAGCTTGGCCGGGAGGGGCGCCGGTGGCTATGGCTACACCTTC
>TRBD1|TRBV7-9|many|TRBJ1-6
CASSSYDRGDSPLHF
TGTGCCAGCAGCTCGTATGACAGGGGAGATTCACCCCTCCACTTT
>-|TRBV19|-|TRBJ1-1
CASSSPGQNTEAFF
TGTGCCAGTAGTTCTCCGGGACAGAACACTGAAGCTTTCTTT
>-|TRBV20-1|once|TRBJ2-7
CSASEGLVMVYEQYF
TGCAGTGCTAGCGAAGGACTGGTAATGGTGTACGAGCAGTACTTC
>-|TRBV19|-|TRBJ1-6
CAGSSRDNSPLHF
TGTGCCGGTAGCTCCAGGGATAATTCGCCCCTCCACTTT
>-|TRBV7-2|few|TRBJ1-1
CASSRSRAGVKDTEAFF
TGTGCCAGCAGCAGGTCCCGGGCAGGGGTTAAGGACACTGAAGCTTTCTTT
>-|TRBV5-1|-|TRBJ2-1
CASSSSEQGLGEQFF
TGCGCCAGCAGCTCGAGCGAGCAAGGGTTGGGCGAGCAGTTCTTC
>-|TRBV19|once|TRBJ1-3
CASSIAGHLSGNTIYF
TGTGCCAGTAGTATAGCGGGACATCTCTCTGGAAACACCATATATTTT
>-|TRBV10-3|-|TRBJ2-7
CAIRSGSYEQYF
TGTGCCATCAGATCAGGCTCCTACGAGCAGTACTTC
>-|TRBV24-1|-|TRBJ1-2
CATSDSSTGGYTF
TGTGCCACCAGTGATTCTTCGACGGGTGGCTACACCTTC
>-|TRBV25-1|-|TRBJ2-5
CASRFGETQYF
TGTGCCAGCAGGTTTGGAGAGACCCAGTACTTC
>-|TRBV2|-|TRBJ1-1
CASNRNTMNTEAFF
TGTGCCAGCAACAGGAACACGATGAACACTGAAGCTTTCTTT
>-|TRBV12-3/TRBV12-4|many|TRBJ1-6
CASSQRMTGLLSPLHF
TGTGCCAGCAGCCAGAGAATGACAGGTTTACTTTCACCCCTCCACTTT
>TRBD1|TRBV19|many|TRBJ1-4
CASSTGGAGEKLFF
TGTGCCAGTAGTACAGGGGGCGCCGGGGAAAAACTGTTTTTT